This T cell receptor beta chain derives from a study of identical twins. General study findings and limits: Analyses of zero insertions could, in part, be confounded by invariant MAIT and iNKT cells.

This CDR3 is 15 amino acids long. Germline V gene data show CDR1 as DFQATT and CDR2 as SNEGSKA (reference sequence). Trimming removed 3 bases from V and 2 bases from J, with 14 bases in between. With no exceptions, donors were healthy Caucasians. After template switching added a universal primer site, the resulting cDNA carried unique molecular identifiers. A single record per CDR3 protein comes from TCRdb applying MiXCR to the 5' RACE reads. The sample records 550,000 to 700,000 distinct CDR3 sequences, about 20% being singletons. This clonotype was seen ten or more times. Its antigen is not identified. These data are also associated with another study on T cells expressing NK-cell markers. This second study notes: Whether expanded NKG2C+ T cell clones were HCMV specific stayed uncertain.

The sequence was obtained from a woman aged 18-29 years in good health. The sequenced material came from PBMCs. The chain carries TRBV20-1 and TRBJ1-5; no clear D. CDR3 region: CSASRGDPRNQPQHF. DNA of the CDR3: TGCAGTGCTAGTCGAGGTGATCCGCGCAATCAGCCCCAGCATTTT.